This entry lists 3 T cell receptor beta chains sequenced from one sample in a study of shared clonotypes between healthy human individuals. CD45RO-negative, CCR7-positively selected cells formed the naive CD8 fraction, excluding terminally differentiated effector memory CD45RA+ cells. The table came from immunoSEQ multiplex PCR; TCRdb's copy has only in-frame clones and leaves some out. The sample yields 450,000 to 700,000 clones, around 95% seen once. The sequenced sample consisted of naive CD8+ T cells sorted from blood. Every receptor here comes from a woman in her 30s in good health.

The rearrangement uses TRBV5-6 and TRBJ2-1; a possible D gene is TRBD1 (6 bases). The CDR3 is made up of 15 amino acids. Germline CDR1 reads SGHDT; CDR2 reads YYEEEE. Trimming removed 3 bases at V and 0 bases at J, with 10 bases between. Here the CDR3 reads CASSSGQGSYNEQFF. Written as DNA, the CDR3 is TGTGCCAGCAGCTCGGGACAAGGCTCCTACAATGAGCAGTTCTTC.

A note on this clone: Other DNA sequences of this sample code for an identical CDR3. This chain connects TRBV27 to TRBJ1-2; weak D call: TRBD1 (5 bases). The V gene lost 2 bases and the J gene lost 0 bases, with 7 bases spanning the gap. The CDR3 consists of 14 residues. The germline gives CDR1 MNHEY, CDR2 SMNVEV (reference sequence). The CDR3 here is CASSLTGPNYGYTF. CDR3 nucleotides: TGTGCCAGCAGTTTAACAGGACCTAACTATGGCTACACCTTC.

V is TRBV28 and J is TRBJ2-7; D is possibly TRBD1 (5 bases). This CDR3 comprises 13 residues. Germline V gene data show CDR1 as MDHEN and CDR2 as SYDVKM. Trimming took 7 bases from V and 5 from J, leaving 15 bases between them. CDR3 DNA: TGTGCCAGCACTAAGGGTCAGGGAAACGAGCAGTACTTC. Translated: CASTKGQGNEQYF.